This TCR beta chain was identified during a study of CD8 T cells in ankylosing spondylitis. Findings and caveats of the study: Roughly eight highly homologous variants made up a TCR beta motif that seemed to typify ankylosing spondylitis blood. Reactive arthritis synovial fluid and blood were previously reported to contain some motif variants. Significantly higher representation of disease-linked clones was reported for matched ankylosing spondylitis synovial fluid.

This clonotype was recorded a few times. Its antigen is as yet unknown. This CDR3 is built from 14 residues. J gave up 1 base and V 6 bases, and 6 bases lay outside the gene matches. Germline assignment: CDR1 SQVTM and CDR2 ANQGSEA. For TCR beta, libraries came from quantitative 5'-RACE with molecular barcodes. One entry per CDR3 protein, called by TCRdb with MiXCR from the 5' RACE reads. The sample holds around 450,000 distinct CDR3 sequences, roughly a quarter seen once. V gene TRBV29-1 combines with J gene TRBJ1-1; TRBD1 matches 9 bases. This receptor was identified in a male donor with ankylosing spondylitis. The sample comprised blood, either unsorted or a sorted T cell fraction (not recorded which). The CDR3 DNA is TGCAGCGTCGACCCGACAGGGGGGAACACTGAAGCTTTCTTT. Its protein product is CSVDPTGGNTEAFF.